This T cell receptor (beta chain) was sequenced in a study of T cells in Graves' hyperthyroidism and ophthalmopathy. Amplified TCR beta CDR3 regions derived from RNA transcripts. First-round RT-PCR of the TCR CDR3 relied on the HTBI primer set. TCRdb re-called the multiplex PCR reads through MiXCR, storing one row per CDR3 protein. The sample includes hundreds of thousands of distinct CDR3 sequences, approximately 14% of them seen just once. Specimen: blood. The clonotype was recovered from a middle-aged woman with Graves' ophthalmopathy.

CDR3 DNA sequence: TGCAGTGTAAGGGGGCGTGCAGGCACTGAAGCTTTCTTT. This encodes CSVRGRAGTEAFF. The chain is built from TRBV20-1 and TRBJ1-1, with 7 bases aligning to TRBD1. This CDR3 comprises 13 residues. V was pared by 7 bases and J by 4 bases, with 9 bases of the junction left unmatched. Germline V gene lookup returns CDR1 DFQATT and CDR2 SNEGSKA (reference sequence).